Each of the 19 T cell receptor beta chains below was sequenced from the same sample in a study of blood T cell repertoires in COVID-19. Profiled with immunoSEQ multiplex PCR; TCRdb holds only in-frame clones, not every one. The sample comprises a few hundred thousand clones, 88% of which are singletons, and approximately 4.3% rests with the top ten. The sequenced sample consisted of peripheral blood. The receptors originated from a man aged 60 to 75 who had recovered from COVID-19.

CDR3 nucleotides: TGTGCCAGCAGTTTCCTCCCCGGGGAGCTGTTTTTT. Translated, it gives CASSFLPGELFF. The chain employs TRBV6-5 and TRBJ2-2; the D is unclear. V was trimmed by 4 bases and J by 6 bases, leaving 6 bases between them. The germline gives CDR1 MNHEY, CDR2 SVGAGI. The CDR3 length is 12 residues.

V is TRBV5-4 and J is TRBJ2-7, with TRBD2 matching 7 bases. V trimming: 0 bases; J trimming: 0 bases; junction bases outside the gene matches: 9. The CDR3 sequence is 17 residues long. Germline assignment: CDR1 SGHNT and CDR2 YYREEE (reference sequence). The CDR3 sequence: CASSLESGGSSSYEQYF. For the CDR3, the DNA is TGTGCCAGCAGCTTGGAATCCGGGGGGAGTAGCTCCTACGAGCAGTACTTC.

J is TRBJ1-5 and V is TRBV19; a weak D match, TRBD1 (6 bases). The CDR3 loop spans 17 amino acids. CDR1 LNHDA and CDR2 SQIVND come from the germline V gene (reference sequence). Between the trimmed V and J ends, which lost 8 bases and 5 bases, there was a span of 25 bases. CDR3 region: CASDRQTGPGGDQPQHF. The CDR3 bases are TGTGCCAGTGACCGCCAGACAGGTCCGGGGGGTGATCAGCCCCAGCATTTT.

This clone has only one observation. The gene calls are TRBV5-4 and TRBJ1-2; 10 bases are a match to TRBD1. V lost 3 bases and J lost 6; bases outside the gene matches: 11. The length of the CDR3 is 16 residues. CDR1 SGHNT and CDR2 YYREEE come from the germline V gene (reference sequence). CDR3 nucleotides: TGTGCCAGCAGCTCGATGGGGGACAGGGGAAAGGATGGCTACACCTTC. Amino acid sequence: CASSSMGDRGKDGYTF.

Note on this clone: One end of the junction fails to match germline, which may point to a read error. V gene TRBV29-1 combines with J gene TRBJ2-4; 8 bases are shared with TRBD2. The CDR3 is 14 amino acids. Per germline, CDR1 SQVTM and CDR2 ANQGSEA. CDR3 in DNA: TGCAGCGTTAAAGAACCGGGACTAGTCTCCATTCAGTACTTC. This sequence encodes CSVKEPGLVSIQYF. The entire variable domain, with the rest obtained from reference TRBV29-1 and TRBJ2-4, is as follows: SAVISQKPSRDICQRGTSLTIQCQVDSQVTMMFWYRQQPGQSLTLIATANQGSEATYESGFVIDKFPISRPNLTFSTLTVSNMSPEDSSIYLCSVKEPGLVSIQYFGAGTRLSVL.

In nucleotides, the CDR3 is TGCGCCAGCAGCTTGGACGGCTCTGGGGCCAACGTCCTGACTTTC. Amino acids: CASSLDGSGANVLTF. The chain couples TRBV5-1 to TRBJ2-6; D remains unclear. Trimming removed 0 bases from V and 0 bases from J, with 4 bases in between. The germline V gene has CDR1 SGHRS and CDR2 YFSETQ. The CDR3 consists of 15 residues.

In DNA form, the CDR3 reads TGTGCCAGCTCGGGACAGAAGAACTATGGCTACACCTTC. Its protein is CASSGQKNYGYTF. This sequence joins TRBV25-1 and TRBJ1-2, with 7 bases aligning to TRBD1. The CDR3 loop spans 13 amino acids. With 8 bases clipped from V and 2 bases from J, the junction kept 5 bases outside the gene matches. Per germline, CDR1 MGHDK and CDR2 SYGVNS.

The chain couples TRBV2 to TRBJ1-4; D unclear. Germline lookup yields CDR1 SNHLY and CDR2 FYNNEI. The CDR3 is 15 amino acids. Deletions cut 4 bases from V and 4 bases from J, with 13 bases between. As DNA, the CDR3 is TGTGCCAGCAGTGGTACACATTTCTTTAATGAAAAACTGTTTTTT. As protein: CASSGTHFFNEKLFF. The whole variable domain, filled in from reference TRBV2 and TRBJ1-4, reads EPEVTQTPSHQVTQMGQEVILRCVPISNHLYFYWYRQILGQKVEFLVSFYNNEISEKSEIFDDQFSVERPDGSNFTLKIRSTKLEDSAMYFCASSGTHFFNEKLFFGSGTQLSVL.

This chain uses TRBV2 with TRBJ2-3; the match to TRBD1 covers 7 bases. Unmatched junction bases numbered 11, after V lost 6 bases and J lost 2 bases. Germline V gene sequence: CDR1 SNHLY, CDR2 FYNNEI. CDR3 length equals 16 residues. CDR3 in amino acids: CASSSQTGSLTDTQYF. In DNA form, the CDR3 reads TGTGCCAGCAGCTCCCAGACAGGGTCGCTCACAGATACGCAGTATTTT.

Only one count was recorded for this clone. This chain joins TRBV6-5 and TRBJ1-2; perhaps TRBD1 as D (6 bases). V was shortened by 6 bases and J by 4 bases, with 12 bases between the two germline ends. The CDR3 consists of 13 residues. Germline V lookup: CDR1 MNHEY, CDR2 SVGAGI. The CDR3 loop reads CASRTTGLYGYTF. The CDR3 DNA reads as TGTGCCAGCAGAACCACAGGGCTCTATGGCTACACCTTC.

The chain links TRBV6-5 to TRBJ2-7; the match to TRBD2 covers 9 bases. The V gene's germline CDR1 is MNHEY and CDR2 SVGAGI. CDR3 length: 15 amino acids. V dropped 0 bases and J dropped 3; count of bases not matched to a gene: 3. The CDR3 region is CASSYSLAGHYEQYF. The CDR3 coding sequence is TGTGCCAGCAGTTACTCTCTAGCGGGGCACTACGAGCAGTACTTC.

V gene TRBV30 combines with J gene TRBJ1-2; 8 bases line up with TRBD1. The CDR3 length is 13 residues. V dropped 4 bases and J dropped 7; count of bases not matched to a gene: 8. Germline lookup yields CDR1 GTSNPN and CDR2 SVGIG (reference sequence). CDR3 nucleotide sequence: TGTGCCTGGATTGGACAGGGAGCGGGTGGCTACACCTTC. The encoded protein is CAWIGQGAGGYTF.

The J gene is TRBJ1-1, the V gene TRBV12-3 or TRBV12-4, with no clear D. V lost 4 bases to trimming and J lost 3 bases, with 9 bases between them. The CDR3 sequence is 13 residues long. The CDR3 spells CASSSPTDTEAFF. Here the CDR3 DNA reads TGTGCCAGCAGTTCCCCGACTGACACTGAAGCTTTCTTT.

The chain has TRBV9 and TRBJ1-2; perhaps TRBD1 as D (5 bases). CDR1 SGDLS and CDR2 YYNGEE come from the germline V gene. CDR3 length equals 16 residues. V shed 0 bases and J shed 4 bases, with 16 bases lying between them. The DNA for the CDR3 is TGTGCCAGCAGCGTAGCTCGGGGGGAAGGGGTCTATGGCTACACCTTC. This translates into CASSVARGEGVYGYTF.

V and J are TRBV5-1 and TRBJ2-1; 11 bases fit TRBD2. The germline V gene has CDR1 SGHRS and CDR2 YFSETQ. Losses at the gene ends were 2 bases for V and 0 bases for J; bases not matched to a gene: 10. The CDR3 is 19 residues long. This CDR3 reads CASSLLTSGGIGSYNEQFF. The CDR3 region has the DNA TGCGCCAGCAGCTTATTAACTAGCGGGGGTATCGGCTCCTACAATGAGCAGTTCTTC. The entire variable domain, with the rest obtained from reference TRBV5-1 and TRBJ2-1, is as follows: KAGVTQTPRYLIKTRGQQVTLSCSPISGHRSVSWYQQTPGQGLQFLFEYFSETQRNKGNFPGRFSGRQFSNSRSEMNVSTLELGDSALYLCASSLLTSGGIGSYNEQFFGPGTRLTVL.

J is TRBJ1-1 and V is TRBV2, with a possible D match to TRBD1 (6 bases). This CDR3 is 12 amino acids long. Between the trimmed V and J ends, which lost 4 bases and 8 bases, there was a span of 11 bases. Germline V gene sequence: CDR1 SNHLY, CDR2 FYNNEI. Here the CDR3 DNA reads TGTGCCAGCAGTGCTGTAGACAGGGAAGCTTTCTTT. Translated, it gives CASSAVDREAFF.

J is TRBJ2-7 and V is TRBV7-6; 8 positions agree with TRBD1. The germline V gene has CDR1 SGHVS and CDR2 FNYEAQ. The CDR3 has 15 amino acids. V dropped 5 bases and J dropped 5; count of bases not matched to a gene: 11. The DNA of the CDR3 is TGTGCCAGCAGCCAGCCTGGACAGGGTGTTGACGAGCAGTACTTC. Its protein product is CASSQPGQGVDEQYF.

V and J are TRBV12-3 or TRBV12-4 and TRBJ1-5; D call uncertain. The CDR3 contains 12 residues. Trimming removed 3 bases from V and 9 bases from J, with 9 bases in between. CDR3 nucleotide sequence: TGTGCCAGCAGTTTTAGTACCCGGCCCCAGCATTTT. It is translated as CASSFSTRPQHF.

This chain connects TRBV7-3 to TRBJ1-2; D may be TRBD1 (6 bases). Per the germline V gene, CDR1 is SGHTA and CDR2 is FQGTGA. This CDR3 spans 13 amino acids. V was pared by 0 bases and J by 7 bases, with 9 bases between. Here the CDR3 DNA reads TGTGCCAGCAGCTTAACGGACAGTCGTGGCTACACCTTC. Translated: CASSLTDSRGYTF.